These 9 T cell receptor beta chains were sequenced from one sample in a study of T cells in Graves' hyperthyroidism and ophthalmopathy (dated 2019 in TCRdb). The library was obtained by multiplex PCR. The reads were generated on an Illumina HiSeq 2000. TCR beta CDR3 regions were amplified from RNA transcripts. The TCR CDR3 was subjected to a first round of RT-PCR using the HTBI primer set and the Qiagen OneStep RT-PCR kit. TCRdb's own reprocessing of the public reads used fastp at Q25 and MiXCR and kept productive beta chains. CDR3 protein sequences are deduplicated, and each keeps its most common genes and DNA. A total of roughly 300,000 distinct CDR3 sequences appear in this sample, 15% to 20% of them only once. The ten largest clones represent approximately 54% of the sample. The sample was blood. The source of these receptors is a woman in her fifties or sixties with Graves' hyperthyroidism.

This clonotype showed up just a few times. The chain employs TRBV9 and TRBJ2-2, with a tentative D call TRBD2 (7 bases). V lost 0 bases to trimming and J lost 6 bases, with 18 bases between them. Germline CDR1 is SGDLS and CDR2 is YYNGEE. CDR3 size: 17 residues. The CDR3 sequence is CASSVAGAAGRAGELFF. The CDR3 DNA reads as TGTGCCAGCAGCGTAGCAGGGGCGGCAGGGAGGGCCGGGGAGCTGTTTTTT.

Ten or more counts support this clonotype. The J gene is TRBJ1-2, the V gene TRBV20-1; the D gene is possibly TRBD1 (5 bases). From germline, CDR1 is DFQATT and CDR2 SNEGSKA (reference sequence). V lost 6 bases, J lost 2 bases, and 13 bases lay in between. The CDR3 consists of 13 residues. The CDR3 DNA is TGCAGTGCGGGACCAGCACAGAACTATGGCTACACCTTC. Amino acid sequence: CSAGPAQNYGYTF.

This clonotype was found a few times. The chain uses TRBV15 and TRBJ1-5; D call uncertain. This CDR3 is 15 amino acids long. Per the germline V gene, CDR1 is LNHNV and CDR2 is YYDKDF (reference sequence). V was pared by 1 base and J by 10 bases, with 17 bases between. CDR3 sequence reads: CATSRAHSAQAPQHF. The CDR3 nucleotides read TGTGCCACCAGCAGAGCTCACAGTGCCCAAGCTCCCCAGCATTTT.

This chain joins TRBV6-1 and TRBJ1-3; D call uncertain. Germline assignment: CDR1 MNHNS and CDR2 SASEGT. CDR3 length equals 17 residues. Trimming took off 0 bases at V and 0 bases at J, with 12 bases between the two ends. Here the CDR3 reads CASSEAVGPYSGNTIYF. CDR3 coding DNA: TGTGCCAGCAGTGAAGCTGTCGGGCCCTACTCTGGAAACACCATATATTTT.

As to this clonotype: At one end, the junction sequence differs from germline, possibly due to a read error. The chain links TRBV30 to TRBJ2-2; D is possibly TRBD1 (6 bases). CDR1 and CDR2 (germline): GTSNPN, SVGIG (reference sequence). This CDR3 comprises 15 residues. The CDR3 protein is CARSGGQSNTGELSF. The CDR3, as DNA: TGTGCCCGGAGTGGGGGACAATCGAACACCGGGGAGCTGTCTTTT.

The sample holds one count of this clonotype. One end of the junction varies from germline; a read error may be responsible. The chain's CDR3 is CASRPTVSSTDTKYF. The CDR3, as DNA: TGTGCCAGCAGGCCGACAGTCTCTAGCACAGATACGAAGTATTTT. The chain employs TRBV7-9 and TRBJ2-3, with D tentatively TRBD1 or TRBD2 (5 bases each). CDR3 length equals 15 residues. Germline V CDR1 and CDR2: SEHNR, FQNEAQ (reference sequence).

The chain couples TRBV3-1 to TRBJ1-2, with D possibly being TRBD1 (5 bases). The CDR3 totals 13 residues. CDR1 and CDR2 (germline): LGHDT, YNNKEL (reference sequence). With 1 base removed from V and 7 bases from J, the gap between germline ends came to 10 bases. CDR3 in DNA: TGTGCCAGCAGCCAAGCTGGAGGGGTTGGCTACACCTTC. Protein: CASSQAGGVGYTF.

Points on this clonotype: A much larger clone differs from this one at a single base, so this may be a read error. The CDR3 DNA is TGTGCCAGCAGTTTCGGGAGTTTCTCCTGCAATGAGCAGTTCTTC. It encodes CASSFGSFSCNEQFF. The genes are TRBV28 and TRBJ2-1, with TRBD2 as a possible D gene (6 bases). CDR1 is MDHEN, CDR2 SYDVKM, per germline. This CDR3 comprises 15 residues.

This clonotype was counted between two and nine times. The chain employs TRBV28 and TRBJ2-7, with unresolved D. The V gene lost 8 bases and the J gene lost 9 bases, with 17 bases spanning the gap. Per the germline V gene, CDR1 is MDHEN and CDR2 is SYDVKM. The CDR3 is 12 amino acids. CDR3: CASQGNLLGQYF. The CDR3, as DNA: TGTGCCAGCCAAGGGAACCTACTGGGGCAGTACTTC.